This T cell receptor beta chain was sequenced during a study of OX40 agonist ivuxolimab in advanced cancers. As for the study in general: Ivuxolimab, which patients received intravenously every 2 weeks, was dosed at 0.01 to 10 mg/kg. Prior anti-PD-1, anti-PD-L1 or anti-CTLA-4 therapy did not bar entry, and approximately 40% had some. Partial responses were seen in three patients, one with hepatocellular carcinoma and two with cutaneous melanoma. Overall study findings and caveats: What antigens the expanded peripheral T cells recognized was never established.

As to this clone: Its target is unknown.

Sequencing used immunoSEQ multiplex PCR; TCRdb keeps in-frame clones, though not all of them. The sample lists approximately 57,000 clones, 88% occurring once. Germline V gives CDR1 SEHNR, CDR2 FQNEAQ (reference sequence). Trimming cost V 5 bases and J 3 bases, with 18 bases left between them. The CDR3 has 16 residues. The sequence was collected from an adult with an advanced solid tumor such as melanoma, head and neck, liver or kidney cancer. The rearrangement links TRBV7-9 to TRBJ2-3; the D call may be TRBD1 or TRBD2 (5 bases each). Sequencing used CD4+ or CD8+ T cells sorted from blood, obtained in a trial of the OX40 agonist ivuxolimab. The CDR3: CASSPGAGTGTDTQYF. In nucleotides, the CDR3 is TGTGCCAGCAGCCCTGGGGCAGGAACGGGGACAGATACGCAGTATTTT.